At least ten counts were recorded for the clone carrying this TCR beta chain. The germline V and J ends were trimmed by 5 bases and 7 bases, with 15 bases remaining between them. The CDR3 spans 14 residues. Germline V CDR1 and CDR2: SGHTA, FQGNSA. Time point indicated: patch test 2, 6 weeks after DPC sensitization. Noted treatment: therapeutic diphenylcyclopropenone sensitization with weekly scalp DPC. These data are taken from a study of human T cells and chemical hapten exposure. Unique molecular identifiers were attached to individual cDNA molecules within the library. TCRdb redid the calling of the RACE reads with MiXCR, one entry per CDR3 protein. The sample shows 35,000 to 45,000 distinct CDR3 sequences, more than 8.5% of them seen only once.

The V and J genes are TRBV7-2 and TRBJ1-5, with a tentative D call TRBD1 (5 bases). This clonotype originated in a woman aged 40 to 50 with alopecia areata. Some clones in this sample may be carry-over from other donors' samples. Sequenced here: whole blood, sampled in connection with sensitization to the hapten diphenylcyclopropenone (DPC). DNA for the CDR3: TGTGCCAGCAGCCTACAAGTGGGGGGACAGCCCCAGCATTTT. Protein product: CASSLQVGGQPQHF.